The present T cell receptor (beta chain) was sequenced within a study of CD8+CD57+ T cells in acquired aplastic anemia. Study in general: Quantities of DNA derived from sorted CD4+ and CD8+ cells averaged around 3 ug. Where healthy donors were concerned, CD4+ cells averaged roughly 11 million reads.

General study points: Shared by patients and controls, just under 30 CD8+ CDR3s were abundant in patients.

Researchers used genomic DNA as the template to profile TCR beta VDJ and CDR3. Via MiXCR, TCRdb re-called the reads, giving one row per CDR3 protein. The sample records around 190,000 distinct CDR3 sequences, roughly half being singletons. Concerning this clonotype: What it binds is unknown.

The sequenced sample was sorted CD4+, CD8+, or CD8+CD57+ T cells (not recorded which) from PBMCs. The sequence was obtained from a human donor in good health, serving as a control.

The CDR3 spells CASSTRDDRYYEQYF. The DNA for the CDR3 is TGTGCCAGCAGTACACGGGACGACCGCTACTACGAGCAGTACTTC. The chain joins TRBV14 to TRBJ2-7; D may correspond to TRBD1 or TRBD2 (5 bases each). Trimming took 6 bases from V and 3 from J, leaving 18 bases between them. Germline lookup yields CDR1 SGHDN and CDR2 FVKESK. This CDR3 spans 15 amino acids. Using reference TRBV14 and TRBJ2-7 for the parts outside the CDR3, the full variable domain is EAGVTQFPSHSVIEKGQTVTLRCDPISGHDNLYWYRRVMGKEIKFLLHFVKESKQDESGMPNNRFLAERTGGTYSTLKVQPAELEDSGVYFCASSTRDDRYYEQYFGPGTRLTVT.